This record looks at one T cell receptor beta chain sequence and its context. Germline V gene lookup returns CDR1 SGDLS and CDR2 YYNGEE. The CDR3 extends over 14 amino acids. The V and J ends lost 4 bases and 5 bases respectively, with 15 bases between them. The data were obtained in a study of blood T cell repertoires in COVID-19. Study information: Donors in the United States, Italy and Spain gave samples during acute or convalescent COVID-19.

In the study's own analysis: By means of reference gene primer amplification, nucleated cell counts were estimated. Data came from immunoSEQ multiplex PCR; TCRdb stores just in-frame clones and leaves some out. That table gives V, J and clone size, and the DNA gave D and trimming. The sample includes around 35,000 clones, roughly 90% of them seen just once. What was sequenced was peripheral blood. V usage is TRBV9 and J usage is TRBJ1-1; D unclear. This receptor was identified in a human donor in a cohort sampled during active COVID-19. This CDR3 reads CASSPGLRITEAFF. The CDR3, as DNA: TGTGCCAGCAGCCCGGGTTTGAGAATAACTGAAGCTTTCTTT. Based on the CDR3 plus reference TRBV9 and TRBJ1-1, the full variable domain is DSGVTQTPKHLITATGQRVTLRCSPRSGDLSVYWYQQSLDQGLQFLIQYYNGEERAKGNILERFSAQQFPDLHSELNLSSLELGDSALYFCASSPGLRITEAFFGQGTRLTVV.